The 7 T cell receptor beta chains below come from one sample, sequenced in a study of blood T cell repertoires in COVID-19. The table came from immunoSEQ multiplex PCR; TCRdb's copy has only in-frame clones and leaves some out. The table shows about 350,000 clones, with approximately 89% occurring only once. Sequencing was carried out using peripheral blood. Source of these receptors: a woman in her sixties or seventies with COVID-19, enrolled during active disease.

The chain recombines TRBV7-8 with TRBJ1-1; TRBD1 matches at 10 bases. The length of the CDR3 is 13 residues. Germline CDR1 reads SGHVS; CDR2 reads FQNEAQ. V lost 3 bases and J lost 6; bases outside the gene matches: 1. The CDR3, as DNA: TGTGCCAGCAGCTTGGACAGGGGGTCTGAAGCTTTCTTT. Amino acids: CASSLDRGSEAFF.

The chain combines TRBV7-9 with TRBJ1-1, with D hard to call. Deletions cut 2 bases from V and 4 bases from J, with 8 bases between. This CDR3 region has 13 residues. The germline V gene encodes CDR1 SEHNR and CDR2 FQNEAQ (reference sequence). CDR3 sequence reads: CASSLRETTEAFF. CDR3 nucleotide sequence: TGTGCCAGCAGCTTAAGGGAGACCACTGAAGCTTTCTTT. Supplemented by reference TRBV7-9 and TRBJ1-1, the full variable domain reads DTGVSQNPRHKITKRGQNVTFRCDPISEHNRLYWYRQTLGQGPEFLTYFQNEAQLEKSRLLSDRFSAERPKGSFSTLEIQRTEQGDSAMYLCASSLRETTEAFFGQGTRLTVV.

This rearrangement joins TRBV9 to TRBJ2-3, with no clear D. The CDR3 is 14 amino acids. CDR1 is SGDLS, CDR2 YYNGEE, per germline. V shed 6 bases and J shed 1 base, with 12 bases lying between them. This CDR3 reads CASKPSSGTDTQYF. The CDR3 DNA is TGTGCCAGCAAGCCGTCCTCGGGCACAGATACGCAGTATTTT. The full variable domain, its missing parts supplied by reference TRBV9 and TRBJ2-3, is DSGVTQTPKHLITATGQRVTLRCSPRSGDLSVYWYQQSLDQGLQFLIQYYNGEERAKGNILERFSAQQFPDLHSELNLSSLELGDSALYFCASKPSSGTDTQYFGPGTRLTVL.

This chain joins TRBV12-3 or TRBV12-4 and TRBJ1-1, with a weak D call TRBD1 (5 bases). This CDR3 has 13 residues. With 0 bases removed from V and 11 bases from J, the gap between germline ends came to 13 bases. In DNA form, the CDR3 reads TGTGCCAGCAGTTTAGCGCTAGCGGGGGTGGCTTTCTTT. Its protein product is CASSLALAGVAFF.

This chain connects TRBV19 to TRBJ1-2; possibly TRBD1 for D (6 bases). The CDR3 is made up of 16 amino acids. V lost 4 bases, J lost 8 bases, and 23 bases lay in between. CDR1 LNHDA and CDR2 SQIVND come from the germline V gene (reference sequence). The CDR3 region has the DNA TGTGCCAGTAGTAATCACGCCGCAGGGGATGAGAAAGGCTACACCTTC. Its translation: CASSNHAAGDEKGYTF.

The chain joins TRBV6-5 to TRBJ1-1; D might be TRBD1 (5 bases). Germline CDR1 is MNHEY and CDR2 is SVGAGI. Between the trimmed V and J ends, which lost 0 bases and 4 bases, there was a span of 9 bases. The CDR3 is 14 amino acids. The CDR3 region is CASSYSGALTEAFF. DNA for the CDR3: TGTGCCAGCAGTTACTCAGGGGCCCTCACTGAAGCTTTCTTT.

The chain joins TRBV12-3 or TRBV12-4 to TRBJ2-4; 7 positions match TRBD1. The CDR3 consists of 12 residues. The J segment lost 7 bases and the V segment lost 11 bases, leaving 8 bases of the junction unmatched. Here the CDR3 reads CASAQGSNIQYF. The CDR3 bases are TGTGCCTCTGCACAGGGGAGCAACATTCAGTACTTC.